Below, one T cell receptor (beta chain) is given with its context. This clone was observed a few times. Its antigen specificity is not known. Base quality data are lacking; no much larger clone is found one base away. Collaborating institutions collected whole blood in K2EDTA tubes following their own protocols. For TCRbeta analysis, collaborator samples were shipped as frozen whole blood, as isolated PBMCs, or as DNA extracted from either sample type. TCRbeta CDR3 regions were amplified from genomic DNA by means of the immunoSEQ Assay, a bias-controlled multiplex PCR. As for the original processing: The number of nucleated cells in each sample was estimated by amplification of reference gene primers within the assay. Sequence reads were collapsed and filtered to measure the absolute abundance of every unique TCRbeta CDR3 rearrangement. For each sample, productive Simpson clonality was calculated as the square root of Simpson's diversity index across productive rearrangements. TCRdb re-hosts the immuneACCESS table, in-frame sequences only. Its copies lack some clones; in the studies checked, an unresolved V gene accounts for under half of them, and the cause for the rest is not known. V and J calls plus clone size are reproduced from that table; the DNA served to infer D and trimming. The sample contains 88,000 or so clones, roughly 77% of them found a single time. Nearly 25% of the sample belongs to the ten largest clones.

CDR1 and CDR2, per the germline V gene (reference sequence), are LGHDT and YNNKEL. V is trimmed back by 1 base and J by 8 bases, and the junction contains 8 bases that no gene match accounts for. The CDR3 runs 16 amino acids, cysteine and phenylalanine included. Solely the CDR3 DNA is kept, with 48 bases framed from the first base. This sample stems from a study of blood T cell repertoires in COVID-19 (TCRdb year 2020). A note on the overall study: Samples from collaborators originated in the United States, Italy and Spain and spanned both the acute and convalescent phases of COVID-19. The repertoires were released in a freely available public database meant as a resource for research on the immune response to SARS-CoV-2. Where HLA class I and class II types were available, the types were taken from metadata supplied by the sample provider, not from assay-based typing. The samples were drawn from the first 160 participants of the ongoing ImmuneRACE study and from 950 to 1,500 subjects provided by 6 global collaborators. The prospective study material was composed of cDNA or gDNA derived from T cells, B-cell-depleted T cells, or PBMCs. The dataset comprised deeply sampled blood TCRbeta repertoires from subjects exposed to, actively infected with, or recovered from COVID-19. Sample metadata almost always included a de-identified subject ID, COVID-19 status, age in years and sex. Summary of the overall study and its limitations: Clinical and demographic metadata were provided uncurated, with the amount varying by source and participant.

The rearrangement joined TRBV3-1 (or the pseudogene TRBV3-2) to TRBJ2-1, with 10 bases matching TRBD2. Sequencing was done on a sample of peripheral blood. The origin of this receptor is a human donor in a cohort sampled during active COVID-19. In nucleotide form, the sequence is TGTGCCAGCAGCCAAGGACTAGCGGGCCCACTGTATGAGCAGTTCTTC. This translates into CASSQGLAGPLYEQFF.